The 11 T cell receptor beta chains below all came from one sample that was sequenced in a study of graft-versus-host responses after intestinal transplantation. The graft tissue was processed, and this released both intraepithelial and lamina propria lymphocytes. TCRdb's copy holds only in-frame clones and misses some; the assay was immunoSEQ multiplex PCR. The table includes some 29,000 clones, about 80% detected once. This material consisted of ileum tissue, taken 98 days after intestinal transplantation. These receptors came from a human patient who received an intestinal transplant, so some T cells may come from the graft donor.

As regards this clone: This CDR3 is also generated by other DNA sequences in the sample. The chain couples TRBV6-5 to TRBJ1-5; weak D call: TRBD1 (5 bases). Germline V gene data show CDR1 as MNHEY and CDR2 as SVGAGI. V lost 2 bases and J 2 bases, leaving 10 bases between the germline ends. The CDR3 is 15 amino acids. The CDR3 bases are TGTGCCAGCAGTTACGGGCAGGGAGGCAATCAGCCCCAGCATTTT. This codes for CASSYGQGGNQPQHF.

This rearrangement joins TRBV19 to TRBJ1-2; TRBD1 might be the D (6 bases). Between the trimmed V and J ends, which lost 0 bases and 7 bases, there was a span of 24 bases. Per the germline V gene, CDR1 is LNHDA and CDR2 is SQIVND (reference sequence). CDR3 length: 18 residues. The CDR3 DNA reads TGTGCCAGTAGTATAGATCTTGGGGCAGGGGAGCCAGTTGTTGGCTACACCTTC. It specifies CASSIDLGAGEPVVGYTF.

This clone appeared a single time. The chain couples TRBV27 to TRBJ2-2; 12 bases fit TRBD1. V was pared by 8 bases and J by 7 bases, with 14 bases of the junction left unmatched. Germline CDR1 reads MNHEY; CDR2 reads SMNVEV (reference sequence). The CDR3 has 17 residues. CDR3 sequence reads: CASSPGQGAGEGGELFF. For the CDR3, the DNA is TGTGCCAGCTCTCCGGGACAGGGGGCGGGGGAGGGCGGGGAGCTGTTTTTT.

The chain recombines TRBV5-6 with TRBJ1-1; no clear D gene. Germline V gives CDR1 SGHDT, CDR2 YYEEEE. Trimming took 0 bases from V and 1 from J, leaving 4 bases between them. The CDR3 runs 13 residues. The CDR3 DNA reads TGTGCCAGCAGCTTGGAGGAGAACACTGAAGCTTTCTTT. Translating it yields CASSLEENTEAFF.

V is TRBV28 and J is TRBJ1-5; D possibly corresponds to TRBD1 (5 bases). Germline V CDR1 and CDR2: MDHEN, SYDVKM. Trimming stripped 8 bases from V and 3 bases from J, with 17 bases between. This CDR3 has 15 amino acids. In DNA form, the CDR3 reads TGTGCCAGCCAATGGAGCCCGGGGGTCAATCAGCCCCAGCATTTT. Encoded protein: CASQWSPGVNQPQHF.

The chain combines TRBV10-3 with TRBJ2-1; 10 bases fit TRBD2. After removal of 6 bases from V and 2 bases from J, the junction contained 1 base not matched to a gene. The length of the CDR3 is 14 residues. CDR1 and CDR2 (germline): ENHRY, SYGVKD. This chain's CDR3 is CAIRGLAAYNEQFF. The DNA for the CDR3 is TGTGCCATCAGAGGACTAGCGGCCTACAATGAGCAGTTCTTC.

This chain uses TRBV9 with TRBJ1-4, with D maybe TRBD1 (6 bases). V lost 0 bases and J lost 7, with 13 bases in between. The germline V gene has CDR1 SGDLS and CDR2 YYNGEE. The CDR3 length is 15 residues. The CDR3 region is CASSVGQARVEKLFF. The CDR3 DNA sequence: TGTGCCAGCAGCGTAGGACAGGCTCGTGTTGAAAAACTGTTTTTT.

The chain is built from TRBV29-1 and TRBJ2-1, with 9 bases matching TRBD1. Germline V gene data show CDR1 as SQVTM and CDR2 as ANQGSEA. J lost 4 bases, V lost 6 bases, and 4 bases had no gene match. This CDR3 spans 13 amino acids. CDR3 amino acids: CSVGTGTYNEQFF. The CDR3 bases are TGCAGCGTCGGGACAGGGACGTACAATGAGCAGTTCTTC.

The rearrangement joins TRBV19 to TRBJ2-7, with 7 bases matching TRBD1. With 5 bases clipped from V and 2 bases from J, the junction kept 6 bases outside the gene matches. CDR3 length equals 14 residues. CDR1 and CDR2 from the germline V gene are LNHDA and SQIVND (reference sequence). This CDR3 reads CASSADRAPYEQYF. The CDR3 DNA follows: TGTGCCAGTAGTGCCGACAGGGCGCCCTACGAGCAGTACTTC. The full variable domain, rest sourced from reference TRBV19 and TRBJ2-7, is DGGITQSPKYLFRKEGQNVTLSCEQNLNHDAMYWYRQDPGQGLRLIYYSQIVNDFQKGDIAEGYSVSREKKESFPLTVTSAQKNPTAFYLCASSADRAPYEQYFGPGTRLTVT.

The CDR3 protein is CASSLGSPAESGTQYF. The CDR3 nucleotides read TGTGCCAGCAGCTTGGGTTCACCAGCTGAGTCGGGGACCCAGTACTTC. V gene TRBV5-5 combines with J gene TRBJ2-5; D gene ambiguous. Trimming pared 0 bases from V and 7 bases from J, leaving 19 bases between. The CDR3 sequence is 16 residues long. The germline V gene encodes CDR1 SGHKS and CDR2 YYEKEE (reference sequence). The variable domain in full, with the rest retrieved from reference TRBV5-5 and TRBJ2-5, is DAGVTQSPTHLIKTRGQQVTLRCSPISGHKSVSWYQQVLGQGPQFIFQYYEKEERGRGNFPDRFSARQFPNYSSELNVNALLLGDSALYLCASSLGSPAESGTQYFGPGTRLLVL.

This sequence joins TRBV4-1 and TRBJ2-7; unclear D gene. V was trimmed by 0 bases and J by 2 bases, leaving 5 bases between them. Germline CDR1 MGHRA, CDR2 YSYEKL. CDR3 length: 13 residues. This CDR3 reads CASSQDRAYEQYF. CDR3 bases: TGCGCCAGCAGCCAAGACAGAGCCTACGAGCAGTACTTC.